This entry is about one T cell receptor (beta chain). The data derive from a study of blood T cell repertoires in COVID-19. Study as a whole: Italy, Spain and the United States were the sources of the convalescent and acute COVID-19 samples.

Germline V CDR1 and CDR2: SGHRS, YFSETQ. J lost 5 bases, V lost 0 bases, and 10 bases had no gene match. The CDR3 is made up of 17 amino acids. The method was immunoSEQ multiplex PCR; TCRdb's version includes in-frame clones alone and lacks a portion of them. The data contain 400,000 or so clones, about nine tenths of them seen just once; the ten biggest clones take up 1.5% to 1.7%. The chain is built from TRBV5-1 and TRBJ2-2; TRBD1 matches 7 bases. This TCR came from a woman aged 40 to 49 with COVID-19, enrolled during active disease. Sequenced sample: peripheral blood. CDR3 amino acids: CASSLAYDRAVTGELFF. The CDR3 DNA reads TGCGCCAGCAGCTTGGCCTACGACAGGGCAGTGACCGGGGAGCTGTTTTTT.